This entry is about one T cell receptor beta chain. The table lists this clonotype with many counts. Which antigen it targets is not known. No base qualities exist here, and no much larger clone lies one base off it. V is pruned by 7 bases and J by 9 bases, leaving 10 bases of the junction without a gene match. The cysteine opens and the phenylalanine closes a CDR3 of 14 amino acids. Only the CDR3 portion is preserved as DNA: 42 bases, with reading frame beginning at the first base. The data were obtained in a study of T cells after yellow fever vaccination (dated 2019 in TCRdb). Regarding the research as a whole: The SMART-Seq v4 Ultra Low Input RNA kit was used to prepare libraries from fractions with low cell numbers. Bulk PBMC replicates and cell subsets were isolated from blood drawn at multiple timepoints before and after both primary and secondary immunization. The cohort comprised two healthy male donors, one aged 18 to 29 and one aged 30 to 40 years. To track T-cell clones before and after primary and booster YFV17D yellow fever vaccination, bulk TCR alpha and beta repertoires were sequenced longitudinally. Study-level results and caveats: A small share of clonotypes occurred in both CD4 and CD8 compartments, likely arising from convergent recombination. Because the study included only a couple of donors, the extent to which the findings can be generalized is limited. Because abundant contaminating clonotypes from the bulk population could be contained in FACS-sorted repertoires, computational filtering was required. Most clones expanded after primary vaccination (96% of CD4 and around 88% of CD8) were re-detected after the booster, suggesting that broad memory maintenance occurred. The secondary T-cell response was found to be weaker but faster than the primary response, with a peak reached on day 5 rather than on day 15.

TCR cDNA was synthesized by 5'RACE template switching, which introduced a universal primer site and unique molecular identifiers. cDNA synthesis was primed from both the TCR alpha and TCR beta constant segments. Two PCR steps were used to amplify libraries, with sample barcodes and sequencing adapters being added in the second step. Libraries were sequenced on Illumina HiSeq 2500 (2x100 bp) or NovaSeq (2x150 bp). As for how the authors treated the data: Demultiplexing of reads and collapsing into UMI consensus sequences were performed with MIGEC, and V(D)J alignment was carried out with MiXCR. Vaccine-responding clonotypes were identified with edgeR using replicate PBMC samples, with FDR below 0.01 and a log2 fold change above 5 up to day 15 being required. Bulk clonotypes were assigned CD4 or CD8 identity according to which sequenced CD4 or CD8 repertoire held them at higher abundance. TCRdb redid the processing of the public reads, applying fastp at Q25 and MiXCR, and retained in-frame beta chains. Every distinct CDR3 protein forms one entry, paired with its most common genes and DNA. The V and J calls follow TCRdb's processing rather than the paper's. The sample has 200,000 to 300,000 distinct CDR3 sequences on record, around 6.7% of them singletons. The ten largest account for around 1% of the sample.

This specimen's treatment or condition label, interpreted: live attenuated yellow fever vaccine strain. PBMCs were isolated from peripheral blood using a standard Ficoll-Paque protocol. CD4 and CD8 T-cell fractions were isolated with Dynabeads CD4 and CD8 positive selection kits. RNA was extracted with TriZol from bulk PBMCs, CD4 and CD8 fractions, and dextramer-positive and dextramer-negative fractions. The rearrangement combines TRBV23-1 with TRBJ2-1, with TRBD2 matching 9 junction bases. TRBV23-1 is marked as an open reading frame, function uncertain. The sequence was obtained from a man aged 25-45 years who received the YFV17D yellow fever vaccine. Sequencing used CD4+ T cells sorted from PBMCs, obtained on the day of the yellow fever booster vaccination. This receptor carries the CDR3 CASTPGRREGEQFF. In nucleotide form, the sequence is TGCGCCAGCACCCCGGGGCGGCGGGAGGGTGAGCAGTTCTTC.